Below, 17 T cell receptor beta chains from the same sample are listed, as sequenced in a study of blood T cell repertoires in COVID-19. Profiled with immunoSEQ multiplex PCR; TCRdb holds only in-frame clones, not every one. The sample yields 260,000 or so clones, approximately 88% seen once. The source material was PBMCs or T cells enriched from blood (not recorded which). These receptors all stem from a woman aged 40-49 years with acute COVID-19.

V is TRBV30 and J is TRBJ2-5, with TRBD1 matching 9 bases. Germline V gene sequence: CDR1 GTSNPN, CDR2 SVGIG (reference sequence). The trim removed 1 base at V and 5 bases at J, leaving 5 bases unmatched. This CDR3 contains 14 residues. DNA of the CDR3: TGTGCCTGGAGTGCCGGGACAGGGACGGAGACCCAGTACTTC. This encodes CAWSAGTGTETQYF.

This rearrangement joins TRBV7-8 to TRBJ2-3; D may be TRBD1 (6 bases). The CDR3 loop spans 12 amino acids. With 7 bases removed from V and 9 bases from J, the gap between germline ends came to 14 bases. Germline V gene sequence: CDR1 SGHVS, CDR2 FQNEAQ. As DNA, the CDR3 is TGTGCCAGCAATGGCCAGGGGTACACGCAGTATTTT. Its translation: CASNGQGYTQYF. Variable domain in full (rest from reference TRBV7-8 and TRBJ2-3): GAGVSQSPRYKVAKRGQDVALRCDPISGHVSLFWYQQALGQGPEFLTYFQNEAQLDKSGLPSDRFFAERPEGSVSTLKIQRTQQEDSAVYLCASNGQGYTQYFGPGTRLTVL.

This chain uses TRBV7-2 with TRBJ2-1; 10 bases agree with TRBD2. CDR1 and CDR2 from the germline V gene are SGHTA and FQGNSA. V trimming: 4 bases; J trimming: 1 base; junction bases outside the gene matches: 4. This CDR3 has 16 residues. The CDR3 loop reads CASSSASGGSYNEQFF. CDR3 sequence (DNA): TGTGCCAGCAGCTCCGCTAGCGGGGGTTCCTACAATGAGCAGTTCTTC.

The chain uses TRBV18 and TRBJ2-7, with TRBD2 matching 7 bases. V shed 2 bases and J 1 base; nucleotides not matched to a gene: 5. Looked up from germline, CDR1 is KGHSH and CDR2 is LQKENI. This CDR3 comprises 15 residues. As DNA, the CDR3 is TGTGCCAGCTCACCAGGGGGGGTAGTGTCCTACGAGCAGTACTTC. The encoded protein is CASSPGGVVSYEQYF.

The chain is built from TRBV7-8 and TRBJ1-5; unclear D gene. V gave up 1 base and J gave up 3 bases, with 16 bases separating them. Germline V CDR1 and CDR2: SGHVS, FQNEAQ. The CDR3 runs to 17 residues. CDR3 nucleotide sequence: TGTGCCAGCAGCTTAGTGGGAGGTTTAACATACAATCAGCCCCAGCATTTT. It is translated as CASSLVGGLTYNQPQHF.

The chain recombines TRBV6-2 or TRBV6-3 with TRBJ2-1; 7 bases line up with TRBD2. The germline CDR1 and CDR2 sequences are MNHEY and SVGEGT. The CDR3 consists of 16 residues. J lost 7 bases, V lost 0 bases, and 9 bases had no gene match. CDR3: CASSYSTSSTGNEQFF. For the CDR3, the DNA is TGTGCCAGCAGTTACTCGACTAGCTCCACGGGGAATGAGCAGTTCTTC.

V usage is TRBV7-9 and J usage is TRBJ1-1; tentative D call: TRBD1 (5 bases). The length of the CDR3 is 13 residues. The germline CDR1 and CDR2 sequences are SEHNR and FQNEAQ (reference sequence). V gave up 1 base and J gave up 6 bases, with 9 bases separating them. The CDR3 DNA reads TGTGCCAGCAGCTTAGGCCAGGGCTCTGAAGCTTTCTTT. Encoded protein: CASSLGQGSEAFF.

This clone was counted once. The rearrangement links TRBV7-3 to TRBJ2-1; D is unresolved. V was clipped by 3 bases and J by 6 bases, with 9 bases between them. The CDR3 has 13 residues. From germline, CDR1 is SGHTA and CDR2 FQGTGA. The CDR3 region has the DNA TGTGCCAGCAGCTTCCCCCCACTCAATGAGCAGTTCTTC. Its protein product is CASSFPPLNEQFF.

CDR3 amino acids: CASSPPGTAYTGELFF. The CDR3 DNA follows: TGTGCCAGCTCACCACCCGGGACAGCCTACACCGGGGAGCTGTTTTTT. The rearrangement joins TRBV18 to TRBJ2-2, with TRBD1 matching 7 bases. The junction had 4 bases not matched to a gene; V was cut back by 0 bases and J by 3 bases. Per the germline V gene, CDR1 is KGHSH and CDR2 is LQKENI. This CDR3 is built from 16 residues. Variable domain in full (rest from reference TRBV18 and TRBJ2-2): NAGVMQNPRHLVRRRGQEARLRCSPMKGHSHVYWYRQLPEEGLKFMVYLQKENIIDESGMPKERFSAEFPKEGPSILRIQQVVRGDSAAYFCASSPPGTAYTGELFFGEGSRLTVL.

J is TRBJ1-2 and V is TRBV30; TRBD1 matches at 9 bases. V was pared by 8 bases and J by 8 bases, with 12 bases of the junction left unmatched. The CDR3 sequence is 13 residues long. CDR1 is GTSNPN, CDR2 SVGIG, per germline (reference sequence). CDR3 region: CAGNEQGARGYTF. CDR3 bases: TGTGCCGGAAACGAACAGGGGGCGCGAGGCTACACCTTC. Looking up the rest from reference TRBV30 and TRBJ1-2 gives the full variable domain: SQTIHQWPATLVQPVGSPLSLECTVEGTSNPNLYWYRQAAGRGLQLLFYSVGIGQISSEVPQNLSASRPQDRQFILSSKKLLLSDSGFYLCAGNEQGARGYTFGSGTRLTVV.

The chain carries TRBV24-1 and TRBJ2-5; possible D gene TRBD2, 6 bases. CDR3 length: 14 amino acids. Germline CDR1 KGHDR, CDR2 SFDVKD. Trimming shortened V by 3 bases and J by 4 bases, and 11 bases separated the two germline ends. CDR3 nucleotide sequence: TGTGCCACCAGTGATCGGAGGGTGCGAGAGACCCAGTACTTC. It yields the protein CATSDRRVRETQYF.

V usage is TRBV11-3 and J usage is TRBJ1-2; 9 nucleotides agree with TRBD1. Germline-derived CDR1 and CDR2 are SGHNT and YENEEA. Unmatched junction bases numbered 7, after V lost 5 bases and J lost 3 bases. This CDR3 spans 15 amino acids. CDR3 region: CASSPGQGFDYGYTF. The CDR3 nucleotides are TGTGCCAGCAGCCCCGGACAGGGGTTTGACTATGGCTACACCTTC.

This sequence joins TRBV7-2 and TRBJ2-2; D uncertain. Germline V gene data show CDR1 as SGHTA and CDR2 as FQGNSA. There are 16 residues in the CDR3. The ends were cut back, 1 base at V and 0 bases at J, with 9 bases in the middle. The chain's CDR3 is CASSLDARSNTGELFF. The CDR3 region has the DNA TGTGCCAGCAGCTTAGACGCGCGCTCGAACACCGGGGAGCTGTTTTTT.

The gene calls are TRBV12-5 and TRBJ2-5, with 8 bases identical to TRBD2. The germline CDR1 and CDR2 sequences are LGHNT and FRNRAP. The CDR3 has 13 amino acids. J gave up 5 bases and V 6 bases, and 5 bases lay outside the gene matches. In DNA, the CDR3 is TGTGCTAGTGGGGATAGCGGGGCGGAGACCCAGTACTTC. It is translated as CASGDSGAETQYF.

This chain connects TRBV23-1 to TRBJ2-1; D gene ambiguous. TRBV23-1 is an ORF for which the function is uncertain. The CDR3 is made up of 11 amino acids. V lost 4 bases, J lost 5 bases, and 3 bases lay in between. In DNA, the CDR3 is TGCGCCAGCAGTCCTGACAATGAGCAGTTCTTC. Its translation is CASSPDNEQFF.

In this sample, this clone turned up once. The chain links TRBV29-1 to TRBJ1-3; unclear D gene. V lost 4 bases and J 4 bases, leaving 8 bases between the germline ends. The CDR3 has 12 amino acids. Germline CDR1 is SQVTM and CDR2 is ANQGSEA. CDR3: CSVGQFGNTIYF. Written as DNA, the CDR3 is TGCAGCGTTGGGCAGTTCGGAAACACCATATATTTT.

V and J are TRBV5-8 and TRBJ2-3; D is possibly TRBD1 (6 bases). Germline CDR1 reads SGHTS; CDR2 reads YDEGEE. The CDR3 spans 14 residues. The ends were cut back, 5 bases at V and 1 base at J, with 11 bases in the middle. For the CDR3, the DNA is TGTGCCAGCAGGATAAGGACAGGCACAGATACGCAGTATTTT. Translated: CASRIRTGTDTQYF.